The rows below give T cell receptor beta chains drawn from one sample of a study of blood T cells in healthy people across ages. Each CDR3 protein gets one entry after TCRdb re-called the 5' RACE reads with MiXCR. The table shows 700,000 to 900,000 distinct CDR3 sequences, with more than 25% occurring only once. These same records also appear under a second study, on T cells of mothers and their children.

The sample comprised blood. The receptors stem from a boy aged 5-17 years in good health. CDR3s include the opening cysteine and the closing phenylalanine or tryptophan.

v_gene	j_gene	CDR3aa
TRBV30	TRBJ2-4	CAWSVDGAGRANIQYF
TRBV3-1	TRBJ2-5	CASQTDQETQYF
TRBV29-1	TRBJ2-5	CSVGSGKETQYF
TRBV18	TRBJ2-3	CASSRLRETDTQYF
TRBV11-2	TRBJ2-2	CASSLGVTNTGELFF
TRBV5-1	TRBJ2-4	CASSLGTSRNIQYF
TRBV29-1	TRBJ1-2	CSVEGAGYTF
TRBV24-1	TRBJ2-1	CATSEGTSGNEQFF
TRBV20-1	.	CSAYTGQNSNEQFF
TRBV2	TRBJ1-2	CASPGQGEIGYGYTF
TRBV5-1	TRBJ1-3	CASSLGQDGNTIYF
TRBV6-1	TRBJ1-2	CASSPGGAIGYGYTF
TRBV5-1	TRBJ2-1	CASSRDPDNEQFF
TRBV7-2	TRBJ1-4	CASSLGGLGEKLFF
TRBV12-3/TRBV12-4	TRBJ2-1	CASSPGLYNEQFF
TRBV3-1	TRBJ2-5	CASSQGNQQESQYF
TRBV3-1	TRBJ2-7	CASSQDGYTGGRTYEQYF
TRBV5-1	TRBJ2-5	CASSLPSDPTGEQYF
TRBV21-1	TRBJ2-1	CASYRQGYNEQFF
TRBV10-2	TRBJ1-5	CASRQGAGQPQHF
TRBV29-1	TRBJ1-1	CSVGDRGLVPNTEAFF
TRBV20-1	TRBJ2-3	CSARGGTSGGSSDTQYF
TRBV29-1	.	CSVGGQGAVYEQYF
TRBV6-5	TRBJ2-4	CASSRAYKNIQYF
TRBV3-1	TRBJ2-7	CASSQGTGLSAEQYF
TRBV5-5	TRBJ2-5	CASSLGAGTQQETQYF
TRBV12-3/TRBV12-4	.	CASTNDRVQETQYF
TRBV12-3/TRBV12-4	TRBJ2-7	CASSLSTRRTSYEQYF
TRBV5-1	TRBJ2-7	CASSLDGQPSSYEQYF
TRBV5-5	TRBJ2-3	CASSQQGIMNTQYF
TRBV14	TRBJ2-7	CASSPSGGTIYEQYF
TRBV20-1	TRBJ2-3	CSALFGFASTDTQYF
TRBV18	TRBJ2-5	CASSPLQGSQETQYF
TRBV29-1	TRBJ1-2	CSVNRARGYTF
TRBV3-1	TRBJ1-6	CASSPNSYNSPLHF
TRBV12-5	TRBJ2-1	CASGLVRLGTRVGEQFF
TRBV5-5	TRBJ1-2	CASSLEGVHYGYTF
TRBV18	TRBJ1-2	CASSPVPTGYGYTF
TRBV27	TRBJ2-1	CASSLSAFNEQFF
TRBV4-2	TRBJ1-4	CAGSQLGEKLFF
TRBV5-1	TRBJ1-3	CASRMSYRGPGNTIYF
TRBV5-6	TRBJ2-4	CASSLGVLATRNIQYF
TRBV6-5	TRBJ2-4	CASSYSKKAKNIRYF
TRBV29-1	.	CSVEDSGGGDEQFF
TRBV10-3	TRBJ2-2	CATGDRANTGELFF
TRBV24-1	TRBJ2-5	CATSDPVQETQYF
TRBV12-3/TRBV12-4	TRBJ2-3	CASSFIGTEGDTQYF
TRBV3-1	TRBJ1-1	CASSQGGATEAFF
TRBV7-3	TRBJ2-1	CASSSGGGSYNEQFF
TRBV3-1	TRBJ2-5	CASSQGVVVETQYF
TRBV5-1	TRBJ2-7	CASKTPGGGDEQYF
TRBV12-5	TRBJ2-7	CASGLVTSGTYEQYF
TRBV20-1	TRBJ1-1	CSARTPLGGNTEAFF
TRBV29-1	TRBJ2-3	CSVEGVGGTSSDTQYF
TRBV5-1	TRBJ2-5	CASSLGDAGAGGTQYF
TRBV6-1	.	CASSSDRLSYEQYF
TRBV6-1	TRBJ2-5	CASSEHSQETQYF